This is a list of T cell receptor beta chains from one sample in a study of blood T cell repertoires in COVID-19. Here immunoSEQ multiplex PCR was the method, and the copy in TCRdb shows in-frame clones only, minus some. Among 350,000 to 550,000 clones listed, 70% to 90% were seen once. The sample was PBMCs or T cells enriched from blood (not recorded which). These TCRs come from a woman younger than 30 with acute COVID-19. The CDR3 runs from the conserved cysteine through the conserved F or W. The D gene is left open where the match is weak.

len	v_gene	j_gene	d_gene	CDR3aa	CDR3nt
17	TRBV7-2	TRBJ2-3	-	CASSQSPPDRSTDTQYF	TGTGCCAGCAGCCAATCCCCCCCCGATCGGTCCACAGATACGCAGTATTTT
11	TRBV11-3	TRBJ2-7	-	CASGQGYEQYF	TGTGCCAGCGGCCAGGGCTACGAGCAGTACTTC
15	TRBV25-1	TRBJ1-2	TRBD1	CASSGGQILRYGYTF	TGTGCCAGCAGTGGGGGACAGATATTAAGATATGGCTACACCTTC
13	TRBV19	TRBJ2-5	TRBD1	CASRGQAKETQYF	TGTGCCAGTAGGGGACAGGCGAAGGAGACCCAGTACTTC
16	TRBV15	TRBJ1-1	-	CATSRARGVRNTEAFF	TGTGCCACCAGCAGAGCCAGGGGCGTCAGAAACACTGAAGCTTTCTTT
14	TRBV7-3	TRBJ2-1	-	CASSPGTDPNEQFF	TGTGCCAGCAGTCCCGGGACTGACCCCAATGAGCAGTTCTTC
15	TRBV10-3	TRBJ1-1	TRBD1	CAIAGTGSGNTEAFF	TGTGCCATCGCCGGGACAGGGAGCGGGAACACTGAAGCTTTCTTT
15	TRBV10-1	TRBJ1-4	TRBD1	CATYRDRAPNEKLFF	TGCGCCACCTACCGGGACAGAGCCCCGAATGAAAAACTGTTTTTT
14	TRBV7-9	TRBJ1-2	TRBD1	CASISPGTGYGYTF	TGTGCCAGCATTTCGCCCGGGACAGGGTATGGCTACACCTTC
14	TRBV5-1	TRBJ1-5	TRBD1	CASSTGTGDQPQHF	TGCGCCAGCAGCACCGGGACAGGGGATCAGCCCCAGCATTTT
19	TRBV12-5	TRBJ1-3	TRBD1	CASGLASRDSHRSGNTIYF	TGTGCTAGTGGTTTGGCTAGCCGGGACAGTCACCGCTCTGGAAACACCATATATTTT